This TCR beta chain was obtained from a study of control samples from healthy donors and cancer patients (dated by TCRdb to about 2020). Details on this clone: Its antigen has not been determined. No much larger clone exists at a distance of one base, and base qualities are not known.

Preparation of the library involved the immunoSEQ multiplex PCR assay. This is the immuneACCESS table as TCRdb keeps it, with only in-frame sequences that have V and J called. A part of the clones is gone; compared with another copy, unresolved V genes explain less than half, and the rest is unexplained. This sample gives tens of thousands of clones in total; over 85% of them show up just once. The ten largest account for around 1.3% of the sample. Sequenced material: PBMCs. This TCR was sampled from a woman aged 35 to 49 with lung cancer.

The CDR3 reads as follows: CASSPIAGQETQYF. The nucleotide sequence reads as follows: TGTGCCAGCAGCCCGATCGCGGGTCAAGAGACCCAGTACTTC. This sequence uses TRBV11-2 and TRBJ2-5; TRBD2 is a possible D gene, resting on 5 matching bases. The CDR3, from cysteine to phenylalanine, totals 14 residues. The only DNA kept is the CDR3, 42 bases in frame from the first base. The germline V gene gives CDR1 as SGHAT and CDR2 as FQNNGV. V is clipped by 5 bases and J by 2 bases, and the sequence between their germline boundaries is 12 bases long.